This T cell receptor (beta chain) was captured in a study of spatial heterogeneity in lung cancer. To note about this clonotype: Its antigen remains unknown.

Trimming took 2 bases from V and 12 from J, leaving 14 bases between them. The length of the CDR3 is 13 residues. Germline assignment: CDR1 ENHRY and CDR2 SYGVKD. Every TCR cDNA molecule bore a unique molecular identifier. TCRdb ran MiXCR on the 5' RACE reads and lists one entry per CDR3 protein. The table lists tens of thousands of distinct CDR3 sequences, 8% of them singletons, with roughly 6.4% in the top ten. Time point here: sample taken at primary tumor resection. The donors, 70 or so patients with untreated early-stage non-small cell lung cancer, provided the samples. Sequencing covered unsorted whole RNA taken from tumor, nontumor lung or frozen PBMC. Study-wide findings and caveats: Circulating ubiquitous expanded tumor TCRs were observed more frequently at resection than at follow-up.

The receptor was isolated from a male donor with early-stage non-small cell lung cancer. The chain uses TRBV10-3 and TRBJ2-1, with D perhaps TRBD2 (6 bases). The sequenced sample was PBMCs, obtained at surgery. CDR3 nucleotide sequence: TGTGCCATCAGTGAGGGACGGGAGAACCTGCAGTTCTTC. Its protein is CAISEGRENLQFF.